This T cell receptor (beta chain) was sequenced in a study of cytomegalovirus exposure and HLA in healthy donors. Each donor's status was that of a healthy bone marrow donor. Comment on this clone: Its antigen remains unknown.

V shed 2 bases, J shed 1 base, and the junction held 8 bases outside the gene matches. The germline V gene has CDR1 MNHEY and CDR2 SMNVEV (reference sequence). The CDR3 contains 18 residues. The study ran its PCR with 60 Vbeta and 13 Jbeta primers. Profiling relied on immunoSEQ multiplex PCR, and the TCRdb table lists in-frame clones only, not all of them. Counted here are around 150,000 clones, 70% to 80% occurring once; the ten biggest clones make up roughly 4.7%. Overall study findings and caveats: In a later analysis, V- and J-gene trimming of beta chains associated with a DCLRE1C missense variant, replicated independently. The classifier reportedly diagnosed cytomegalovirus status with high sensitivity and specificity. The productive fraction for most TCR beta V segments was about 87% or about 30% in an earlier analysis.

This receptor was identified in a male donor in good health and CMV-seronegative. V is TRBV27 and J is TRBJ2-7; 13 nucleotides agree with TRBD2. Specimen: PBMCs. In nucleotides, the CDR3 is TGTGCCAGCAGTTTAACTAGCGGGGGGGTAAAGGGTTCCTACGAGCAGTACTTC. The encoded protein is CASSLTSGGVKGSYEQYF.